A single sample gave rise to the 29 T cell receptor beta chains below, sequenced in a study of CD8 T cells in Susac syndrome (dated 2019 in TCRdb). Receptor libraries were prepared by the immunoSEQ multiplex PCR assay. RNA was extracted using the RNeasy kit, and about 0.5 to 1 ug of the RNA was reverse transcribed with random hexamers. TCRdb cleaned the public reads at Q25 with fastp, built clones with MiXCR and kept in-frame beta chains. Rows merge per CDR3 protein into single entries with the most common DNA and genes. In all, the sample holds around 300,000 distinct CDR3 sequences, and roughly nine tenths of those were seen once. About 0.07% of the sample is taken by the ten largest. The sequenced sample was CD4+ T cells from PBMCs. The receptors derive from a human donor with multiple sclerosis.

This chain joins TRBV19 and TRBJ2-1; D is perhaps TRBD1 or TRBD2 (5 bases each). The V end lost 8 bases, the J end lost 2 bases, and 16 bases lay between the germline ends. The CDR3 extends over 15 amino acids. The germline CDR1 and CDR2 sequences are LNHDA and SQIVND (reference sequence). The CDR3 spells CASGRGRGAYNEQFF. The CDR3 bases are TGTGCCAGTGGAAGAGGGAGAGGGGCCTACAATGAGCAGTTCTTC.

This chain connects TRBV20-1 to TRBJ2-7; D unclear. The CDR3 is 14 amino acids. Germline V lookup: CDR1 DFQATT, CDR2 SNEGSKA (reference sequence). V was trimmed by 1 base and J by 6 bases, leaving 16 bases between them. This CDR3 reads CSARAVTPTGEQYF. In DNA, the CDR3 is TGCAGTGCTAGAGCAGTAACCCCCACGGGCGAGCAGTACTTC.

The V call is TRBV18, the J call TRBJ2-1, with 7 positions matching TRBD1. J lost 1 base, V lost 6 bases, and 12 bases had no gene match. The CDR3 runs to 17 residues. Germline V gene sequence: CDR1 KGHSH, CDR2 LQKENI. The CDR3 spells CASSPRQGTGSYNEQFF. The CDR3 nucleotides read TGTGCCAGCTCGCCGCGACAGGGTACGGGATCCTACAATGAGCAGTTCTTC.

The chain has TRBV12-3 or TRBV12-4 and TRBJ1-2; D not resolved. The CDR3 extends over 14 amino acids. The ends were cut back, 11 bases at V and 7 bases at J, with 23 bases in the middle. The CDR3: CAYLRIGRAIGYTF. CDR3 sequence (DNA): TGTGCCTATCTCCGTATCGGGAGGGCAATTGGCTACACCTTC.

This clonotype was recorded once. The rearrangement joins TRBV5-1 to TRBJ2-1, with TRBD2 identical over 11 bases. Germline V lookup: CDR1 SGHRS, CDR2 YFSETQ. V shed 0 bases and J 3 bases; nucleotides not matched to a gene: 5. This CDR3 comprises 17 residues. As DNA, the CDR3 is TGCGCCAGCAGCTTGGGGGCCACTAGCGGGGGCTACAATGAGCAGTTCTTC. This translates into CASSLGATSGGYNEQFF. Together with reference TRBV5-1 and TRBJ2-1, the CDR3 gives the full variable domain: KAGVTQTPRYLIKTRGQQVTLSCSPISGHRSVSWYQQTPGQGLQFLFEYFSETQRNKGNFPGRFSGRQFSNSRSEMNVSTLELGDSALYLCASSLGATSGGYNEQFFGPGTRLTVL.

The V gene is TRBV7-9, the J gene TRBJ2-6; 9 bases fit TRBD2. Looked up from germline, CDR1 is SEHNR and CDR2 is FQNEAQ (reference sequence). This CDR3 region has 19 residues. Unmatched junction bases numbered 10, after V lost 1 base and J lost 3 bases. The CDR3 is CASSLVRLAGPLGANVLTF. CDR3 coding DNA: TGTGCCAGCAGCTTAGTTCGGCTAGCGGGGCCACTTGGGGCCAACGTCCTGACTTTC.

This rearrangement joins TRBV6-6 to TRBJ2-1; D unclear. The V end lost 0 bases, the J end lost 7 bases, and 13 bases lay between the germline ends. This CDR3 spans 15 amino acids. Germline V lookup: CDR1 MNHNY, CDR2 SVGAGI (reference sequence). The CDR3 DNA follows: TGTGCCAGCAGTTACTCGGGTCCTACCCTTAATGAGCAGTTCTTC. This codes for CASSYSGPTLNEQFF.

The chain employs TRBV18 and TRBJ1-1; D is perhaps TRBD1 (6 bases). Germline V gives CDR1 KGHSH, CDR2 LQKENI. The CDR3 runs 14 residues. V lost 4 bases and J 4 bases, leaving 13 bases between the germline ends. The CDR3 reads CASSREQGLTEAFF. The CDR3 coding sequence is TGTGCCAGCTCACGCGAACAGGGCCTCACTGAAGCTTTCTTT.

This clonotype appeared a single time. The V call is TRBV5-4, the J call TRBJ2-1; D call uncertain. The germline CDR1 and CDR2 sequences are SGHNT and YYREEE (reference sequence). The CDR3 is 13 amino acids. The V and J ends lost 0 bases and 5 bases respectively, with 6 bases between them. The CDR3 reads CASSLELHNEQFF. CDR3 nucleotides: TGTGCCAGCAGCTTGGAACTACACAATGAGCAGTTCTTC.

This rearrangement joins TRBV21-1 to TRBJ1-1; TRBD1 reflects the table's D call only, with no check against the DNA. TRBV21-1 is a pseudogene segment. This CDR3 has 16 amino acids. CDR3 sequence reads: CASSKYGHPGNTEAFF. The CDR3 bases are TGTGCCAGCAGCAAATATGGACATCCCGGGAACACTGAAGCTTTCTTT.

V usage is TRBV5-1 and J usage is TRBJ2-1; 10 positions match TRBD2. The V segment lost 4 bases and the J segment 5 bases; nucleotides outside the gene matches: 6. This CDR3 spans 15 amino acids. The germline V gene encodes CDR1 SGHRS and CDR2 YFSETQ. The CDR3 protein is CASSGTSAGNNEQFF. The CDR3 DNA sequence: TGCGCCAGCAGCGGGACTAGCGCGGGGAACAATGAGCAGTTCTTC.

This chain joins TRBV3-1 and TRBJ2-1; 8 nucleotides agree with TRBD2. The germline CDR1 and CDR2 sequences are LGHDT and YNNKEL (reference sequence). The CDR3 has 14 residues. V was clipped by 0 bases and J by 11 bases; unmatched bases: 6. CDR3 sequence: CASSQEGTRSQQFF. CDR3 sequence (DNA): TGTGCCAGCAGCCAAGAAGGGACTAGGTCCCAGCAGTTCTTC.

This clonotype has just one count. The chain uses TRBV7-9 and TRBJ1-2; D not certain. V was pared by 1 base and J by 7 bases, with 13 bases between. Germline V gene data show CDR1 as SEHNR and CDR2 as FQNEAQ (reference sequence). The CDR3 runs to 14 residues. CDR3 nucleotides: TGTGCCAGCAGCTTAGTATCAGGCGGCGGTGGCTACACCTTC. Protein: CASSLVSGGGGYTF.

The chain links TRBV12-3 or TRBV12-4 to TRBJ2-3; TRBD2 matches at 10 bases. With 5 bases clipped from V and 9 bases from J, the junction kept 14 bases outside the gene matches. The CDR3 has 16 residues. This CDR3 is CASSPFASGGAGTQYF. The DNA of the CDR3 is TGTGCCAGCAGTCCTTTCGCCAGCGGGGGGGCGGGGACGCAGTATTTT.

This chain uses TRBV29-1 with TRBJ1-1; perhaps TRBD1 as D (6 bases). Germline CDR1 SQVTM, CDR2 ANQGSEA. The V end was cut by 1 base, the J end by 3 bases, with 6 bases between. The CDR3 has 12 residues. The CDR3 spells CSVEAGDTEAFF. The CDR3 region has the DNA TGCAGCGTTGAAGCAGGGGACACTGAAGCTTTCTTT.

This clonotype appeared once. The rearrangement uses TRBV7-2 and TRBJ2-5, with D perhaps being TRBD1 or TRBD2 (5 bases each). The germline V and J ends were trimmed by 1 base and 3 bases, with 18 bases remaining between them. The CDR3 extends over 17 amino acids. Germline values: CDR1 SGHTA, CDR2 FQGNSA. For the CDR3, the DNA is TGTGCCAGCAGCTTAGGATGGCGGTGGGGACCTAAAGAGACCCAGTACTTC. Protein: CASSLGWRWGPKETQYF.

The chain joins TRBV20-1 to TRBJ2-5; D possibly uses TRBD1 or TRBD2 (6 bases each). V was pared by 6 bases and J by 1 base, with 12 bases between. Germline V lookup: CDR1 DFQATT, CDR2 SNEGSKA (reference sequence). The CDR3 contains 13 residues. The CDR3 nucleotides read TGCAGTGCATTGGGGGGCATCCAAGAGACCCAGTACTTC. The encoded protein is CSALGGIQETQYF.

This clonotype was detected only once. The CDR3, as DNA: TGTGCCAGCGGACTAGTCCGCGGTGGGGGGTCCTACGAGCAGTACTTC. As protein: CASGLVRGGGSYEQYF. This chain uses TRBV11-2 with TRBJ2-7, with 7 bases identical to TRBD2. The V and J ends lost 8 bases and 1 base, in that order; junction bases with no gene match: 14. CDR1 and CDR2 from the germline V gene are SGHAT and FQNNGV. The CDR3 contains 16 residues.

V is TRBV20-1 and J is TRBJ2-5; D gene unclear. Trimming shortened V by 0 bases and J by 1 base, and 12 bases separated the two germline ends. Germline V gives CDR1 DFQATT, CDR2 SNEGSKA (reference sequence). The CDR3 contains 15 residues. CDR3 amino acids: CSARDLRLSQETQYF. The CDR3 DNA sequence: TGCAGTGCTAGAGATCTTAGACTGAGCCAAGAGACCCAGTACTTC.

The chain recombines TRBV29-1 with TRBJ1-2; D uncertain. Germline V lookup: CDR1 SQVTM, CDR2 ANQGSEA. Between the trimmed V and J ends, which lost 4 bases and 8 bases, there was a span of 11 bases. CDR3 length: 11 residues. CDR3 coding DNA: TGCAGCGTTGGTGTGCCCAACGGCTACACCTTC. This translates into CSVGVPNGYTF.

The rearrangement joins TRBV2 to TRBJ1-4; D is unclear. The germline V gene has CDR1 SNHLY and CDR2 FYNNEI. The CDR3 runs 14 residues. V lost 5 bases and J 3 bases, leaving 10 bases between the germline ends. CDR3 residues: CASSQEVANEKLFF. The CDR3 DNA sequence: TGTGCCAGCAGTCAGGAGGTGGCTAATGAAAAACTGTTTTTT.

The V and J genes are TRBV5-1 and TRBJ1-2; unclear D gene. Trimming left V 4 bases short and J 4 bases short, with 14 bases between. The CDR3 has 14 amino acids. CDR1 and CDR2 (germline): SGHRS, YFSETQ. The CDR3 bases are TGCGCCAGCAGCCCAGGCGGGGTCCGCTATGGCTACACCTTC. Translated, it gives CASSPGGVRYGYTF.

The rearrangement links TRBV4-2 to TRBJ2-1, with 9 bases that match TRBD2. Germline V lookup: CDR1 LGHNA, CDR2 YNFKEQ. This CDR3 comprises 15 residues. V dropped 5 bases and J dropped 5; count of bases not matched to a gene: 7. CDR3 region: CASSVSASGDNEQFF. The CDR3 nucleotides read TGTGCCAGCAGCGTATCGGCTAGCGGGGACAATGAGCAGTTCTTC.

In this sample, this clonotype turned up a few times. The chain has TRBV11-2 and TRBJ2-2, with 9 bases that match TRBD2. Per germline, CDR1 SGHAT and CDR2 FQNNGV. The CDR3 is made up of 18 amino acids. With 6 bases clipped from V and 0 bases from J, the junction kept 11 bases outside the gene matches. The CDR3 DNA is TGTGCCAGCAGGCTGCCTAGCGGGATTAGGGCGAACACCGGGGAGCTGTTTTTT. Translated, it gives CASRLPSGIRANTGELFF. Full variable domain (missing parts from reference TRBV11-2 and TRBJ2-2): EAGVAQSPRYKIIEKRQSVAFWCNPISGHATLYWYQQILGQGPKLLIQFQNNGVVDDSQLPKDRFSAERLKGVDSTLKIQPAKLEDSAVYLCASRLPSGIRANTGELFFGEGSRLTVL.

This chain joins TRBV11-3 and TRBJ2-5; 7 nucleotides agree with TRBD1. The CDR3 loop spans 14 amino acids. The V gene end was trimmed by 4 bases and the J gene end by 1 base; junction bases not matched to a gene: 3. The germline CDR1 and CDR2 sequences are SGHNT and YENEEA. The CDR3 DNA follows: TGTGCCAGCAGCTCGGGACAGCCCCAAGAGACCCAGTACTTC. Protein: CASSSGQPQETQYF.

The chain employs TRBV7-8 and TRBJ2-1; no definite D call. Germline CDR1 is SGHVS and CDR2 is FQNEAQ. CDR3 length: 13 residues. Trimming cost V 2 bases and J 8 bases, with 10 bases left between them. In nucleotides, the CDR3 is TGTGCCAGCAGCTTACCAACACACGATGAGCAGTTCTTC. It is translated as CASSLPTHDEQFF.

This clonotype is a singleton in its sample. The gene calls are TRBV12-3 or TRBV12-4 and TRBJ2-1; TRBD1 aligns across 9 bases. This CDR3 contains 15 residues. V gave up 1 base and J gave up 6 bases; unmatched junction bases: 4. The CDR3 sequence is CASSLGDRDGNEQFF. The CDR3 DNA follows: TGTGCCAGCAGTTTAGGGGACAGGGATGGCAATGAGCAGTTCTTC.

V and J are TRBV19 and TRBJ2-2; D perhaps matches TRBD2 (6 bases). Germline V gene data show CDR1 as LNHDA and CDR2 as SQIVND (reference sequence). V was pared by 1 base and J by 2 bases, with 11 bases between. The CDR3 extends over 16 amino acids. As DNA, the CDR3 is TGTGCCAGTAGTATAGGCGGAGGGGTTAACACCGGGGAGCTGTTTTTT. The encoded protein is CASSIGGGVNTGELFF.

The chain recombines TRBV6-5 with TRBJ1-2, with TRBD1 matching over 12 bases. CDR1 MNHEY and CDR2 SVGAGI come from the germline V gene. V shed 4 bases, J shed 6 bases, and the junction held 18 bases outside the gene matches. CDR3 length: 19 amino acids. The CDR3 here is CASSSRGQGAANSRDGYTF. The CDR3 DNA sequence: TGTGCCAGCAGTTCGCGGGGACAGGGGGCGGCCAACTCTAGGGATGGCTACACCTTC.